The entry below describes one T cell receptor beta chain. What antigen it recognizes has not been identified. Base-call qualities are not available, and no considerably larger clone is one nucleotide away. The study was a case-control design nested within a healthcare worker cohort in London, UK, with weekly nasopharyngeal swab PCR tests and blood sampling. Healthcare workers were recruited during the week of the UK lockdown, between 23 and 31 March 2020, and followed weekly for up to about 15 weeks. This sample stems from a study of early T cells in non-severe SARS-CoV-2 infection (dated by TCRdb to about 2021). Describing the broader study: Because TCR sequencing relied on bulk RNA taken from unsorted whole blood, pairing of alpha and beta chains was not possible.

To prepare the library, 5' RACE was applied. This sample was sequenced with a NextSeq 500. Unique molecular identifiers were attached to individual cDNA molecules in the TCR library protocol so that sequencing error and PCR bias could be corrected. Both TCR alpha and beta chains were sequenced, and tight co-correlation was observed between alpha and beta sequence abundances in each sample. As for the original processing: V gene, J gene and CDR3 annotation of TCR sequences was performed with Decombinator V4. Expanded TCRs were defined as changing significantly between any two time points under a Poisson model with p below 0.0001. TCR abundances were normalised to the total number of TCRs sequenced in each sample and reported as counts per million. A search of VDJdb, accessed on 1 November 2021, was run for TCRs annotated to CMV, EBV and SARS-CoV-2, with TCRs annotated for multiple antigens excluded. TCRdb handled the public reads itself, with Q25 trimming in fastp and clone calling in MiXCR, and kept productive beta chains. Rows with a matching CDR3 protein are joined into one entry that keeps the most common DNA and genes. The V and J calls follow TCRdb's processing rather than the paper's. This sample has about 48,000 distinct CDR3 sequences in its table, and approximately 9.8% of those were observed once. About 8.5% of the sample is taken by the ten largest.

General study outcomes and caveats: Matching against VDJdb was skewed toward anti-spike CD8 responses, likely underestimated virus-specific expansions, and missed private and CD4 specificities.

This TCR came from an adult who was a healthcare worker with PCR-confirmed SARS-CoV-2 infection or an uninfected control (not recorded which). Sequenced: whole blood.

This receptor carries the CDR3 CSVALPQYF. The sequenced DNA is TGCAGCGTTGCCCTTCCGCAGTACTTC. The rearrangement combines TRBV29-1 with TRBJ2-7, with no D gene named confidently. There are 9 amino acids in the CDR3, from cysteine to phenylalanine inclusive. Of the read, only the CDR3 DNA is kept; its 27 bases are in frame from base 1. CDR1 SQVTM and CDR2 ANQGSEA are derived from the germline V gene. The germline ends are 7 bases apart after V is trimmed by 4 bases and J by 9 bases.